Listed below are T cell receptor beta chains from one sample, sequenced in a study of regulatory T cells. Method: immunoSEQ multiplex PCR; TCRdb's copy keeps in-frame clones and lacks some. Of about 30,000 clones in the sample, 92% are singletons; the top ten hold about 1.6%. The source material was conventional CD4+ T cells sorted from blood. Receptors originate from a person aged 18-30 years with CD3G deficiency. The conserved cysteine and the conserved F or W are not part of the CDR3 here.

15 TRBJ2-7 TRBV7-8 ASSLWPRGTRSYEQY
9 TRBJ2-7 TRBV5-1 ASRADYEQY
11 TRBJ2-7 TRBV7-9 ASSTGGGGEQY
12 TRBJ2-7 TRBV28 ASSLSGEGYEQY
15 TRBJ2-4 TRBV18 ASSPGASGIAKNIQY
11 TRBJ1-2 TRBV28 ASSLAGGYGYT
13 TRBJ2-4 TRBV7-2 ASSLTHLAKNIQY
12 TRBJ2-7 TRBV6-1 ASSEFDGLYEQY
12 TRBJ1-1 TRBV6-6 ASSSSDMNTEAF
12 TRBJ1-1 TRBV6-6 ASTKQGLNTEAF
12 TRBJ2-3 TRBV5-1 ASSPGLATDTQY
9 TRBJ1-2 TRBV6-1 AATNHYGYT
14 TRBJ2-1 TRBV28 ASSFWGTSVYNEQF
10 TRBJ2-7 TRBV7-9 ASSWDRGEQY
13 TRBJ2-1 TRBV7-9 ASSLRDTEYNEQF